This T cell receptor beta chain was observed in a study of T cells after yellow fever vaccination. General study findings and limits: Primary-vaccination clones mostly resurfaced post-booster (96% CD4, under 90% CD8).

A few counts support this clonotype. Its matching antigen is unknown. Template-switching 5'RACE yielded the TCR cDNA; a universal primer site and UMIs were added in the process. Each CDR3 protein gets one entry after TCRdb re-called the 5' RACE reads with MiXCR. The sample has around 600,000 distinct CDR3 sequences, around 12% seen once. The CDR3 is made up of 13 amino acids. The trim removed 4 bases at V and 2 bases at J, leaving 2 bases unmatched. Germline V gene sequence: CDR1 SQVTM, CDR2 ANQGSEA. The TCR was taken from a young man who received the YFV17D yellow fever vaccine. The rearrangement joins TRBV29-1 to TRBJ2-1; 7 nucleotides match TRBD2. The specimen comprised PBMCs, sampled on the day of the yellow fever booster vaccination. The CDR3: CSVGLAAYNEQFF. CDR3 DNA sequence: TGCAGCGTTGGCCTAGCGGCCTACAATGAGCAGTTCTTC.